Following are 10 T cell receptor beta chains from one sample sequenced in a study of blood T cell repertoires in COVID-19. Here immunoSEQ multiplex PCR was the method, and the copy in TCRdb shows in-frame clones only, minus some. Of 100,000 or so clones in the sample, about 89% are singletons; the top ten hold approximately 20%. The specimen sequenced was peripheral blood. Receptor source: a human donor with acute or convalescent COVID-19. The donor label of this sample is uncertain.

The J gene is TRBJ1-2, the V gene TRBV2, with D unclear. The CDR3 has 12 amino acids. Between the trimmed V and J ends, which lost 4 bases and 8 bases, there was a span of 11 bases. Germline V gives CDR1 SNHLY, CDR2 FYNNEI. DNA for the CDR3: TGTGCCAGCAGTGCCACCCTTAGAGGCTACACCTTC. This gives the protein CASSATLRGYTF.

The chain joins TRBV30 to TRBJ1-2; TRBD1 is a possible D gene (5 bases). V shed 3 bases and J shed 7 bases, with 15 bases lying between them. Germline lookup yields CDR1 GTSNPN and CDR2 SVGIG (reference sequence). This CDR3 spans 13 amino acids. The CDR3 region has the DNA TGTGCCTGGAGGGCTGCCGGGGGGTTTGGCTACACCTTC. It codes for CAWRAAGGFGYTF.

This chain joins TRBV28 and TRBJ1-1; a possible D gene is TRBD1 (6 bases). CDR1 MDHEN and CDR2 SYDVKM come from the germline V gene. Trimming left V 5 bases short and J 0 bases short, with 19 bases between. This CDR3 is built from 17 residues. CDR3 region: CASSPLGGGRLNTEAFF. CDR3 in DNA: TGTGCCAGCAGTCCTCTCGGGGGGGGCCGGTTGAACACTGAAGCTTTCTTT.

The chain couples TRBV7-9 to TRBJ2-1; 8 bases are shared with TRBD2. Looked up from germline, CDR1 is SEHNR and CDR2 is FQNEAQ (reference sequence). The CDR3 contains 14 residues. The ends lost 7 bases at V and 4 bases at J; junction bases unmatched: 6. CDR3 loop: CASTGLVAYNEQFF. CDR3 bases: TGTGCCAGCACGGGACTAGTGGCGTACAATGAGCAGTTCTTC.

The chain's CDR3 is CASSRSAGPGFSYNEQFF. For the CDR3, the DNA is TGTGCCAGCAGCCGTTCAGCGGGTCCTGGCTTCTCCTACAATGAGCAGTTCTTC. The chain recombines TRBV7-9 with TRBJ2-1; D possibly corresponds to TRBD2 (6 bases). The CDR3 runs to 18 residues. Trimming took 5 bases from V and 0 from J, leaving 20 bases between them. Germline CDR1 SEHNR, CDR2 FQNEAQ (reference sequence).

CDR3: CASSVTGLSSGANVLTF. DNA for the CDR3: TGTGCCAGCAGCGTGACAGGGTTAAGCTCTGGGGCCAACGTCCTGACTTTC. The gene calls are TRBV9 and TRBJ2-6; 7 bases map to TRBD1. Germline loops: CDR1 SGDLS, CDR2 YYNGEE. The CDR3 covers 17 residues. Trimming cost V 2 bases and J 0 bases; bases outside gene matches: 5.

This chain connects TRBV5-1 to TRBJ2-1, with 8 bases aligning to TRBD1. This CDR3 spans 15 amino acids. Per the germline V gene, CDR1 is SGHRS and CDR2 is YFSETQ. The ends lost 3 bases at V and 4 bases at J; junction bases unmatched: 6. The CDR3 loop is CASSSGGSTYNEQFF. The CDR3 DNA is TGCGCCAGCAGCTCAGGGGGCTCTACATACAATGAGCAGTTCTTC.

There are a few counts of this clone. The genes are TRBV30 and TRBJ1-1; 8 bases map to TRBD1. The CDR3 runs to 15 residues. V shed 4 bases and J 0 bases; nucleotides not matched to a gene: 7. Germline V gene sequence: CDR1 GTSNPN, CDR2 SVGIG (reference sequence). The CDR3 is CAWIHQGAVNTEAFF. In DNA, the CDR3 is TGTGCCTGGATCCACCAGGGGGCGGTGAACACTGAAGCTTTCTTT.

CDR3 bases: TGTGCCAGCAGCCGTGGGGGGAGGCAGAACACCGGGGAGCTGTTTTTT. Protein sequence: CASSRGGRQNTGELFF. The chain recombines TRBV3-1 (or the pseudogene TRBV3-2) with TRBJ2-2; D is perhaps TRBD2 (6 bases). Per germline, CDR1 LGHDT and CDR2 YNNKEL (reference sequence). V was trimmed by 4 bases and J by 1 base, leaving 13 bases between them. The CDR3 sequence is 16 residues long.

This clone came up once. The gene calls are TRBV29-1 and TRBJ2-7; TRBD2 matches at 13 bases. CDR1 SQVTM and CDR2 ANQGSEA come from the germline V gene. CDR3 length: 14 residues. V shed 4 bases and J 2 bases; nucleotides not matched to a gene: 2. CDR3 nucleotides: TGCAGCGTTGGGGGACTAGCGGGGACCTACGAGCAGTACTTC. Encoded protein: CSVGGLAGTYEQYF.